What follows are 12 T cell receptor beta chains derived from one specimen sequenced in a study of blood T cell repertoires in COVID-19. TCRdb's copy holds only in-frame clones and misses some; the assay was immunoSEQ multiplex PCR. The table lists about 210,000 clones, approximately 80% of them singletons. The source material was peripheral blood. The source is a human donor in a cohort sampled during active COVID-19.

This clone was detected only a few times. This chain connects TRBV19 to TRBJ1-5; D might be TRBD1 (6 bases). Germline V gene sequence: CDR1 LNHDA, CDR2 SQIVND (reference sequence). V was cut by 7 bases and J by 5 bases, with 21 bases left in between. The CDR3 totals 16 residues. This CDR3 reads CASKSDWYREHQPQHF. The CDR3 nucleotides are TGTGCCAGTAAGTCCGATTGGTACAGGGAACATCAGCCCCAGCATTTT.

This clone was seen only once. V usage is TRBV7-6 and J usage is TRBJ2-1; D call uncertain. The CDR3 is 12 residues long. V shed 5 bases and J shed 4 bases, with 6 bases lying between them. Germline CDR1 reads SGHVS; CDR2 reads FNYEAQ. The CDR3 spells CASSPRYNEQFF. In DNA form, the CDR3 reads TGTGCCAGCAGCCCCAGGTACAATGAGCAGTTCTTC.

There are a few counts of this clone. A read error may account for a junction end that differs from germline. The rearrangement uses TRBV7-7 and TRBJ2-5; possible D gene TRBD1, 6 bases. Germline assignment: CDR1 SSHAT and CDR2 FNYEAQ (reference sequence). This CDR3 spans 16 amino acids. The CDR3 is CASSLGRTVRQETQYF. CDR3 DNA sequence: TGTGCTAGCAGCTTGGGAAGGACAGTTCGGCAAGAGACCCAGTACTTC.

The rearrangement uses TRBV6-4 and TRBJ1-1, with no clear D. Germline V gene data show CDR1 as MRHNA and CDR2 as SNTAGT. V dropped 5 bases and J dropped 3 bases, with 13 bases sitting between them. The length of the CDR3 is 14 residues. The CDR3 bases are TGTGCCAGCAGTCGGGAGGAGGCGGACACTGAAGCTTTCTTT. Its translation is CASSREEADTEAFF.

Only a few counts were recorded for this clone. The chain couples TRBV7-9 to TRBJ1-5; a possible D gene is TRBD1 (5 bases). Germline V gives CDR1 SEHNR, CDR2 FQNEAQ (reference sequence). Trimming removed 5 bases at V and 4 bases at J, with 12 bases between. CDR3 size: 14 residues. CDR3 protein: CASSPAGLNQPQHF. CDR3 coding DNA: TGTGCCAGCAGCCCCGCGGGACTTAATCAGCCCCAGCATTTT.

The chain carries TRBV9 and TRBJ1-6; 7 nucleotides line up with TRBD1. CDR1 is SGDLS and CDR2 is YYNGEE in the germline V gene. CDR3 length: 15 amino acids. V dropped 0 bases and J dropped 5; count of bases not matched to a gene: 2. This chain's CDR3 is CASSVAGGNNSPLHF. The CDR3 nucleotides are TGTGCCAGCAGCGTAGCAGGGGGGAATAATTCACCCCTCCACTTT. Drawing the rest from reference TRBV9 and TRBJ1-6, the complete variable domain is DSGVTQTPKHLITATGQRVTLRCSPRSGDLSVYWYQQSLDQGLQFLIQYYNGEERAKGNILERFSAQQFPDLHSELNLSSLELGDSALYFCASSVAGGNNSPLHFGNGTRLTVT.

About this clone itself: Other nucleotide sequences in the sample specify the same CDR3. The chain couples TRBV27 to TRBJ2-7, with 8 positions matching TRBD2. CDR3 length equals 14 residues. V gave up 3 bases and J gave up 1 base; unmatched junction bases: 2. Germline V gives CDR1 MNHEY, CDR2 SMNVEV (reference sequence). The CDR3 DNA reads as TGTGCCAGCAGTTTGGGACTAGAGTCCTACGAGCAGTACTTC. This sequence encodes CASSLGLESYEQYF.

This clone showed up just once. This chain joins TRBV7-9 and TRBJ1-2; D remains unclear. This CDR3 is built from 12 residues. With 11 bases removed from V and 5 bases from J, the gap between germline ends came to 15 bases. Germline CDR1 SEHNR, CDR2 FQNEAQ (reference sequence). In DNA, the CDR3 is TGTGCCTCGCGGGCCAGTGATTATGGCTACACCTTC. Its protein is CASRASDYGYTF. Full variable domain (rest looked up from reference TRBV7-9 and TRBJ1-2): DTGVSQNPRHKITKRGQNVTFRCDPISEHNRLYWYRQTLGQGPEFLTYFQNEAQLEKSRLLSDRFSAERPKGSFSTLEIQRTEQGDSAMYLCASRASDYGYTFGSGTRLTVV.

CDR3 bases: TGTGCCAGCAGCTTGGGATCTAGCGGGATAGAGACCCAGTACTTC. The encoded protein is CASSLGSSGIETQYF. The V and J genes are TRBV5-6 and TRBJ2-5, with 9 positions matching TRBD2. Germline trimming cut 0 bases from V and 4 bases from J; bases unmatched to any gene: 4. This CDR3 has 15 amino acids. Germline CDR1 is SGHDT and CDR2 is YYEEEE.

V is TRBV19 and J is TRBJ1-2, with D perhaps matching TRBD1 (6 bases). The germline gives CDR1 LNHDA, CDR2 SQIVND (reference sequence). There are 15 residues in the CDR3. Trimming pared 3 bases from V and 0 bases from J, leaving 11 bases between. Here the CDR3 DNA reads TGTGCCAGTAGTATCGACAGGAGACCTAACTATGGCTACACCTTC. Protein product: CASSIDRRPNYGYTF.

The genes are TRBV5-4 and TRBJ2-1; 8 positions match TRBD2. V lost 1 base to trimming and J lost 5 bases; unmatched junction nucleotides: 8. The germline gives CDR1 SGHNT, CDR2 YYREEE (reference sequence). CDR3 length: 16 residues. The CDR3 loop reads CASSLRREGPDNEQFF. CDR3 in DNA: TGTGCCAGCAGCTTGAGACGGGAGGGCCCGGACAATGAGCAGTTCTTC.

This clone was seen a few times. The V call is TRBV7-9, the J call TRBJ2-2, with D possibly being TRBD1 (6 bases). The V and J ends lost 4 bases and 11 bases respectively, with 8 bases between them. The CDR3 totals 11 residues. CDR1 SEHNR and CDR2 FQNEAQ come from the germline V gene (reference sequence). The CDR3 sequence is CASSSGTELFF. As DNA, the CDR3 is TGTGCCAGCAGCTCAGGGACAGAGCTGTTTTTT.